Shown below are 19 T cell receptor beta chains from a single sample sequenced in a study of cytomegalovirus exposure and HLA in healthy donors. In the PCR, 60 Vbeta and 13 Jbeta primers were used. Only in-frame clones appear in the TCRdb table, and some are missing; sequencing was by immunoSEQ multiplex PCR. The data contain over 100,000 clones, roughly three quarters of them singletons. Sequencing was performed on PBMCs. The receptors derive from a male donor in good health and CMV-seropositive.

The chain uses TRBV7-3 and TRBJ2-1; 7 nucleotides align to TRBD2. The germline gives CDR1 SGHTA, CDR2 FQGTGA. CDR3 size: 16 residues. With 5 bases clipped from V and 2 bases from J, the junction kept 9 bases outside the gene matches. The CDR3 bases are TGTGCCAGCAGCCTGTGGCGGGAGCGGCCCTACAATGAGCAGTTCTTC. This sequence encodes CASSLWRERPYNEQFF. The whole variable domain, filled in from reference TRBV7-3 and TRBJ2-1, reads GAGVSQTPSNKVTEKGKYVELRCDPISGHTALYWYRQSLGQGPEFLIYFQGTGAADDSGLPNDRFFAVRPEGSVSTLKIQRTERGDSAVYLCASSLWRERPYNEQFFGPGTRLTVL.

CDR3 DNA sequence: TGTGCCAGCAGCGGTGACTCCTACAATGAGCAGTTCTTC. This encodes CASSGDSYNEQFF. V and J are TRBV2 and TRBJ2-1, with D hard to call. This CDR3 spans 13 amino acids. CDR1 and CDR2 (germline): SNHLY, FYNNEI. The V end was cut by 6 bases, the J end by 0 bases, with 6 bases between.

The chain is built from TRBV19 and TRBJ2-7, with TRBD1 matching over 9 bases. Per germline, CDR1 LNHDA and CDR2 SQIVND (reference sequence). After removal of 5 bases from V and 4 bases from J, the junction contained 3 bases not matched to a gene. This CDR3 is 13 amino acids long. CDR3 sequence (DNA): TGTGCCAGTAGTGCGGACAGGGGTTACGAGCAGTACTTC. Protein sequence: CASSADRGYEQYF.

CDR3 residues: CASSSRAGGPGYNEQFF. The CDR3, as DNA: TGCGCCAGCAGCTCGAGGGCGGGAGGGCCGGGGTACAATGAGCAGTTCTTC. The V and J genes are TRBV5-1 and TRBJ2-1; 9 nucleotides align to TRBD2. Germline CDR1 is SGHRS and CDR2 is YFSETQ. The CDR3 runs to 17 residues. V was clipped by 3 bases and J by 4 bases; unmatched bases: 11.

The chain employs TRBV15 and TRBJ1-5; 9 bases fit TRBD1. CDR1 LNHNV and CDR2 YYDKDF come from the germline V gene (reference sequence). The CDR3 totals 16 residues. The trim removed 1 base at V and 5 bases at J, leaving 6 bases unmatched. This CDR3 reads CATSRAYTGGDQPQHF. The CDR3 nucleotides are TGTGCCACCAGCAGAGCCTACACAGGGGGCGATCAGCCCCAGCATTTT.

This clone showed up just a few times. This chain connects TRBV20-1 to TRBJ1-1; D gene unclear. The CDR3 runs 10 residues. V lost 6 bases and J lost 5, with 7 bases in between. Germline-derived CDR1 and CDR2 are DFQATT and SNEGSKA (reference sequence). The DNA of the CDR3 is TGCAGTGCCGGCGGGACTGAAGCTTTCTTT. Protein product: CSAGGTEAFF.

V gene TRBV15 combines with J gene TRBJ1-3, with D tentatively TRBD1 (5 bases). Per germline, CDR1 LNHNV and CDR2 YYDKDF (reference sequence). The CDR3 has 15 amino acids. Trimming shortened V by 1 base and J by 4 bases, and 11 bases separated the two germline ends. CDR3 amino acids: CATSRVAGSGNTIYF. The CDR3 region has the DNA TGTGCCACCAGCAGAGTGGCAGGGTCAGGAAACACCATATATTTT.

This clone was detected a few times. V is TRBV9 and J is TRBJ2-2, with D uncertain. Germline V gene lookup returns CDR1 SGDLS and CDR2 YYNGEE. V was trimmed by 6 bases and J by 0 bases, leaving 9 bases between them. The CDR3 runs to 14 residues. CDR3 nucleotide sequence: TGTGCCAGCAACGTTGACACGAACACCGGGGAGCTGTTTTTT. Protein sequence: CASNVDTNTGELFF.

CDR3 sequence: CASSDGNRSQETQYF. The CDR3 DNA sequence: TGCGCCAGCAGTGATGGGAACAGGAGCCAAGAGACCCAGTACTTC. The chain employs TRBV10-1 and TRBJ2-5, with D maybe TRBD1 (5 bases). Germline values: CDR1 WNHNN, CDR2 SYGVQD (reference sequence). The CDR3 consists of 15 residues. V was shortened by 3 bases and J by 1 base, with 12 bases between the two germline ends.

V is TRBV5-1 and J is TRBJ1-1; tentatively, D is TRBD1 (6 bases). Deletions cut 2 bases from V and 5 bases from J, with 10 bases between. The CDR3 is made up of 13 amino acids. Per the germline V gene, CDR1 is SGHRS and CDR2 is YFSETQ. The DNA of the CDR3 is TGCGCCAGCAGCTTAGGGGGATGGACTGAAGCTTTCTTT. This sequence encodes CASSLGGWTEAFF.

This clone was counted a few times. The same CDR3 arises from other DNA sequences in this sample as well. This sequence joins TRBV5-1 and TRBJ2-1; TRBD1 aligns across 9 bases. CDR3 length: 15 amino acids. The trim removed 4 bases at V and 1 base at J, leaving 3 bases unmatched. Per germline, CDR1 SGHRS and CDR2 YFSETQ. The CDR3 protein is CASSLGQGSYNEQFF. CDR3 bases: TGCGCCAGCAGCCTGGGACAGGGATCCTACAATGAGCAGTTCTTC. Full variable domain (remainder filled in from reference TRBV5-1 and TRBJ2-1): KAGVTQTPRYLIKTRGQQVTLSCSPISGHRSVSWYQQTPGQGLQFLFEYFSETQRNKGNFPGRFSGRQFSNSRSEMNVSTLELGDSALYLCASSLGQGSYNEQFFGPGTRLTVL.

The V gene is TRBV27, the J gene TRBJ1-1; maybe TRBD1 (6 bases). From germline, CDR1 is MNHEY and CDR2 SMNVEV (reference sequence). With 6 bases removed from V and 4 bases from J, the gap between germline ends came to 12 bases. The CDR3 has 13 residues. CDR3 sequence: CASSALGGTEAFF. CDR3 coding DNA: TGTGCCAGCAGCGCATTAGGGGGCACTGAAGCTTTCTTT.

This chain links TRBV19 with TRBJ1-5, with D unresolved. This CDR3 region has 12 residues. The germline V gene has CDR1 LNHDA and CDR2 SQIVND (reference sequence). Trimming took off 6 bases at V and 2 bases at J, with 5 bases between the two ends. CDR3 amino acids: CASSLRNQPQHF. The CDR3, as DNA: TGTGCCAGTAGCCTCCGCAATCAGCCCCAGCATTTT.

The rearrangement links TRBV18 to TRBJ1-6; TRBD1 agrees at 11 bases. This CDR3 is 16 amino acids long. Germline V CDR1 and CDR2: KGHSH, LQKENI. Trimming cost V 5 bases and J 6 bases; bases outside gene matches: 6. The CDR3 here is CASSSAGTGGNSPLHF. The DNA of the CDR3 is TGTGCCAGCTCATCAGCCGGGACAGGGGGTAATTCACCCCTCCACTTT.

This chain uses TRBV9 with TRBJ2-3; D not resolved. Trimming pared 4 bases from V and 4 bases from J, leaving 16 bases between. Germline lookup yields CDR1 SGDLS and CDR2 YYNGEE. CDR3 length equals 15 residues. CDR3 coding DNA: TGTGCCAGCAGCCCACCACCAATGGGCCCAGATACGCAGTATTTT. Protein: CASSPPPMGPDTQYF.

This clone occurred once. The chain recombines TRBV10-3 with TRBJ1-6; TRBD1 is a possible D gene (5 bases). Trimming removed 8 bases from V and 10 bases from J, with 12 bases in between. The germline V gene has CDR1 ENHRY and CDR2 SYGVKD. CDR3 length equals 12 residues. CDR3 residues: CAIRAGNSPLHF. The CDR3 DNA sequence: TGTGCCATCCGGGCAGGGAACTCACCCCTCCACTTT.

This chain joins TRBV5-1 and TRBJ2-1, with 8 bases aligning to TRBD2. This CDR3 contains 14 residues. After removal of 5 bases from V and 8 bases from J, the junction contained 9 bases not matched to a gene. Germline CDR1 reads SGHRS; CDR2 reads YFSETQ. Here the CDR3 reads CASSFSGNPDEQFF. CDR3 nucleotide sequence: TGCGCCAGCAGTTTTAGCGGGAACCCCGATGAGCAGTTCTTC.

This clone was found once. This chain connects TRBV10-3 to TRBJ1-5; TRBD1 matches 9 bases. This CDR3 is built from 14 residues. Trimming cost V 8 bases and J 2 bases; bases outside gene matches: 4. Germline CDR1 is ENHRY and CDR2 is SYGVKD. CDR3 amino acids: CAILRDRGNQPQHF. CDR3 nucleotides: TGTGCCATCCTCCGGGACAGGGGCAATCAGCCCCAGCATTTT.

The J gene is TRBJ2-3, the V gene TRBV9; the D gene is possibly TRBD1 (6 bases). V lost 0 bases to trimming and J lost 4 bases, with 18 bases between them. Germline CDR1 and CDR2: SGDLS and YYNGEE. This CDR3 spans 17 amino acids. The CDR3 here is CASSVEKLQGNPDTQYF. In DNA form, the CDR3 reads TGTGCCAGCAGCGTAGAAAAACTCCAGGGGAATCCAGATACGCAGTATTTT. The whole variable domain, remainder taken from reference TRBV9 and TRBJ2-3, is DSGVTQTPKHLITATGQRVTLRCSPRSGDLSVYWYQQSLDQGLQFLIQYYNGEERAKGNILERFSAQQFPDLHSELNLSSLELGDSALYFCASSVEKLQGNPDTQYFGPGTRLTVL.